The source of this T cell receptor (beta chain) is a study of T-cell reconstitution after alpha-beta-depleted transplantation in children. The TCRbeta library was prepared with unique molecular identifiers. MiXCR was run by TCRdb on the PCR reads, yielding one entry per CDR3 protein. The sample gives hundreds of thousands of distinct CDR3 sequences, less than 15% of which show up once; 0.79% is in the top ten. This CDR3 is built from 17 residues. The V gene end was trimmed by 0 bases and the J gene end by 0 bases; junction bases not matched to a gene: 4. This clonotype was seen at least ten times. This specimen consisted of PBMCs, obtained before TCRalphabeta/CD19-depleted stem cell transplant. This chain links TRBV12-3 or TRBV12-4 with TRBJ2-3, with 9 bases aligning to TRBD2. This sequence originates from a girl aged 2 to 9 with congenital amegakaryocytic thrombocytopenia, due to receive a stem cell transplant. The CDR3 reads CASSLASSGTSTDTQYF. The CDR3 DNA reads TGTGCCAGCAGTTTAGCTTCTAGCGGGACAAGCACAGATACGCAGTATTTT.